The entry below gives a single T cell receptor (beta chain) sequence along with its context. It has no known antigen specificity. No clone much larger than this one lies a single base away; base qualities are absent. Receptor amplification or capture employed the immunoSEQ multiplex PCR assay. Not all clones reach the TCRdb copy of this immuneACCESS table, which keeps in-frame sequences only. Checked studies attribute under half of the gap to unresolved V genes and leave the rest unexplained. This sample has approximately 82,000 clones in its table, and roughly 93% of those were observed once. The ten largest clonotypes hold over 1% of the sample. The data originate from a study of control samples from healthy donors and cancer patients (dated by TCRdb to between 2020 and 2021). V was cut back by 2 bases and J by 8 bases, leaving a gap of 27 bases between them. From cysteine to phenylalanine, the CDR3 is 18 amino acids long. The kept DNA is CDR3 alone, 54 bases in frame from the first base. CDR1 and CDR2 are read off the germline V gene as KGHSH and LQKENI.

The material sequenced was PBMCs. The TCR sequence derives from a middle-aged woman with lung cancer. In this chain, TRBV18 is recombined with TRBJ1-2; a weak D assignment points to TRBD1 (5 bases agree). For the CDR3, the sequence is CASSPSMGLAGATGGYTF. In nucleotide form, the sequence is TGTGCCAGCTCACCATCGATGGGGCTCGCCGGGGCAACGGGAGGCTACACCTTC.